Below, 30 T cell receptor beta chains from the same sample are listed, as sequenced in a study of blood T cell repertoires in COVID-19. TCRdb's copy holds only in-frame clones and misses some; the assay was immunoSEQ multiplex PCR. The sample lists about 190,000 clones; roughly four fifths were seen once. Sequencing was performed on peripheral blood. Receptor source: a man aged 45 to 65 who had recovered from COVID-19.

Here the CDR3 reads CASSSSGGVMQYF. The CDR3 DNA follows: TGTGCCAGCAGCTCGTCCGGGGGGGTGATGCAGTATTTT. The chain recombines TRBV11-3 with TRBJ2-3; 8 bases fit TRBD2. CDR1 SGHNT and CDR2 YENEEA come from the germline V gene. This CDR3 has 13 amino acids. With V trimmed by 4 bases and J by 11 bases, 8 bases remained unmatched.

The chain couples TRBV9 to TRBJ2-5, with 7 bases aligning to TRBD2. The CDR3 length is 16 residues. The trim removed 0 bases at V and 5 bases at J, leaving 10 bases unmatched. The germline V gene encodes CDR1 SGDLS and CDR2 YYNGEE. CDR3 nucleotide sequence: TGTGCCAGCAGCGTAGAAGGCGGGAGTTTACGGGAGACCCAGTACTTC. Amino acid sequence: CASSVEGGSLRETQYF.

The genes are TRBV19 and TRBJ2-7; TRBD1 aligns across 8 bases. The CDR3 is made up of 13 amino acids. Germline CDR1 LNHDA, CDR2 SQIVND (reference sequence). The V segment lost 2 bases and the J segment 5 bases; nucleotides outside the gene matches: 2. The CDR3 region is CASSINRGDEQYF. The CDR3 coding sequence is TGTGCCAGTAGTATAAACAGGGGGGACGAGCAGTACTTC. The whole variable domain, filled in from reference TRBV19 and TRBJ2-7, reads DGGITQSPKYLFRKEGQNVTLSCEQNLNHDAMYWYRQDPGQGLRLIYYSQIVNDFQKGDIAEGYSVSREKKESFPLTVTSAQKNPTAFYLCASSINRGDEQYFGPGTRLTVT.

The chain has TRBV28 and TRBJ1-3; 10 bases align to TRBD1. V lost 5 bases to trimming and J lost 0 bases; unmatched junction nucleotides: 4. This CDR3 contains 16 residues. Germline V gene lookup returns CDR1 MDHEN and CDR2 SYDVKM. The chain's CDR3 is CASSKDRGYSGNTIYF. The CDR3, as DNA: TGTGCCAGCAGTAAGGACAGGGGGTACTCTGGAAACACCATATATTTT.

The chain has TRBV15 and TRBJ1-5, with 10 bases matching TRBD1. The CDR3 consists of 17 residues. The germline V gene encodes CDR1 LNHNV and CDR2 YYDKDF (reference sequence). Trimming cost V 3 bases and J 7 bases; bases outside gene matches: 12. The CDR3 DNA reads TGTGCCACCAGCAGTCGCCGGGACAGGGGTAGGGACCAGCCCCAGCATTTT. This codes for CATSSRRDRGRDQPQHF.

The chain joins TRBV4-2 to TRBJ1-2; 9 bases agree with TRBD1. The length of the CDR3 is 16 residues. V trimming: 3 bases; J trimming: 0 bases; junction bases outside the gene matches: 5. CDR1 and CDR2 (germline): LGHNA, YNFKEQ. CDR3 nucleotides: TGTGCCAGCAGCCAGATGCGGACAGGGGCTAACTATGGCTACACCTTC. Residues: CASSQMRTGANYGYTF.

The rearrangement joins TRBV5-1 to TRBJ2-7, with 8 nucleotides matching TRBD2. This CDR3 has 15 amino acids. V lost 5 bases and J lost 6; bases outside the gene matches: 13. Per germline, CDR1 SGHRS and CDR2 YFSETQ. CDR3 coding DNA: TGCGCCAGCAGAGTCGGGAGGGCCGAGTCTGTCGAGCAGTACTTC. Protein: CASRVGRAESVEQYF.

The CDR3 protein is CSARIYNEQFF. The CDR3 DNA sequence: TGCAGTGCTAGAATATACAATGAGCAGTTCTTC. The chain joins TRBV20-1 to TRBJ2-1; no firm D call. The CDR3 is 11 amino acids. Trimming removed 2 bases from V and 4 bases from J, with 3 bases in between. CDR1 and CDR2 (germline): DFQATT, SNEGSKA (reference sequence).

This chain uses TRBV28 with TRBJ2-1; 14 bases line up with TRBD2. The V and J ends lost 5 bases and 7 bases, in that order; junction bases with no gene match: 4. The CDR3 extends over 15 amino acids. Germline CDR1 MDHEN, CDR2 SYDVKM. This CDR3 reads CASSIGTSGRNEQFF. For the CDR3, the DNA is TGTGCCAGCAGTATCGGGACTAGCGGGAGAAATGAGCAGTTCTTC.

V usage is TRBV10-1 and J usage is TRBJ1-1; no clear D. The CDR3 is 14 residues long. Germline CDR1 is WNHNN and CDR2 is SYGVQD (reference sequence). V was trimmed by 0 bases and J by 1 base, leaving 6 bases between them. The CDR3 spells CASSESRRNTEAFF. The CDR3 DNA reads TGCGCCAGCAGTGAGTCGCGGCGGAACACTGAAGCTTTCTTT.

This sequence joins TRBV28 and TRBJ2-5; D is perhaps TRBD1 (5 bases). This CDR3 contains 14 residues. V was clipped by 1 base and J by 4 bases, with 10 bases between them. CDR1 and CDR2 from the germline V gene are MDHEN and SYDVKM. The CDR3 protein is CASSLLQDLETQYF. In DNA, the CDR3 is TGTGCCAGCAGTTTATTACAGGATTTAGAGACCCAGTACTTC.

V is TRBV28 and J is TRBJ1-1, with D possibly matching TRBD1 (5 bases). This CDR3 is built from 14 residues. Per germline, CDR1 MDHEN and CDR2 SYDVKM. V was cut by 2 bases and J by 8 bases, with 15 bases left in between. CDR3 in DNA: TGTGCCAGCAGTTTACTTATTGGGGCCGGGGAAGCTTTCTTT. It encodes CASSLLIGAGEAFF.

This clone was counted once. The chain links TRBV12-5 to TRBJ2-7; 7 nucleotides line up with TRBD1. After removal of 4 bases from V and 6 bases from J, the junction contained 9 bases not matched to a gene. Germline CDR1 and CDR2: LGHNT and FRNRAP. The CDR3 sequence is 14 residues long. The CDR3 spells CASGSGQPGGEQYF. CDR3 in DNA: TGTGCTAGTGGTTCGGGACAGCCCGGAGGCGAGCAGTACTTC.

A note on this clone: Other DNA sequences in this specimen translate into the identical CDR3. CDR3 coding DNA: TGTGCCATCTCTGCTAAAGAGACCCAGTACTTC. It is translated as CAISAKETQYF. The chain is built from TRBV10-3 and TRBJ2-5; no clear D. The CDR3 has 11 residues. Trimming stripped 8 bases from V and 3 bases from J, with 7 bases between. The germline gives CDR1 ENHRY, CDR2 SYGVKD.

This clone has just one count. The gene calls are TRBV2 and TRBJ2-1, with 7 positions matching TRBD1. V shed 6 bases and J 5 bases; nucleotides not matched to a gene: 4. Germline CDR1 is SNHLY and CDR2 is FYNNEI. This CDR3 comprises 13 residues. The CDR3 DNA is TGTGCCAGCAGAAATACAGGGGACAATGAGCAGTTCTTC. This codes for CASRNTGDNEQFF.

The V call is TRBV19, the J call TRBJ1-4, with a tentative D call TRBD1 (6 bases). This CDR3 is 14 amino acids long. The V and J ends lost 7 bases and 8 bases respectively, with 17 bases between them. Germline loops: CDR1 LNHDA, CDR2 SQIVND (reference sequence). Written as DNA, the CDR3 is TGTGCCAGTACTATCCGCCAGGGGAGAGAAAAACTGTTTTTT. Its protein product is CASTIRQGREKLFF.

For this clone: Possible read error: a much larger clone is one base away. Other DNA sequences in the sample encode the same CDR3. The chain links TRBV5-1 to TRBJ2-7; TRBD1 is a possible D gene (6 bases). The CDR3 spans 15 residues. Germline V gene sequence: CDR1 SGHRS, CDR2 YFSETQ. This CDR3 is CASSSLQGLIHEQYF. The DNA for the CDR3 is TGCGCTAGCAGCTCCCTACAGGGTTTAATCCACGAGCAGTACTTC.

The V gene is TRBV11-2, the J gene TRBJ1-3; 9 bases are a match to TRBD1. With 5 bases clipped from V and 4 bases from J, the junction kept 6 bases outside the gene matches. Germline CDR1 is SGHAT and CDR2 is FQNNGV. This CDR3 contains 15 residues. The CDR3 spells CASSHRTGAGNTIYF. Here the CDR3 DNA reads TGTGCCAGCAGCCACCGGACAGGGGCCGGAAACACCATATATTTT.

The V and J genes are TRBV20-1 and TRBJ2-4, with D perhaps TRBD2 (5 bases). V was trimmed by 3 bases and J by 3 bases, leaving 12 bases between them. Germline V gene lookup returns CDR1 DFQATT and CDR2 SNEGSKA (reference sequence). The CDR3 has 14 residues. Here the CDR3 DNA reads TGCAGTGCTAGTGCGAGGGAAAACAAAAACATTCAGTACTTC. Protein sequence: CSASARENKNIQYF.

The chain recombines TRBV30 with TRBJ1-5, with 8 positions matching TRBD1. This CDR3 spans 14 amino acids. Germline CDR1 and CDR2: GTSNPN and SVGIG (reference sequence). Unmatched junction bases numbered 4, after V lost 3 bases and J lost 3 bases. The CDR3 here is CAWSGDRSNQPQHF. CDR3 DNA sequence: TGTGCCTGGAGCGGGGACAGGTCCAATCAGCCCCAGCATTTT. Filled out from reference TRBV30 and TRBJ1-5, the complete variable domain reads SQTIHQWPATLVQPVGSPLSLECTVEGTSNPNLYWYRQAAGRGLQLLFYSVGIGQISSEVPQNLSASRPQDRQFILSSKKLLLSDSGFYLCAWSGDRSNQPQHFGDGTRLSIL.

The chain links TRBV24-1 to TRBJ2-3; 12 bases line up with TRBD1. V trimming: 1 base; J trimming: 3 bases; junction bases outside the gene matches: 4. The V gene's germline CDR1 is KGHDR and CDR2 SFDVKD. The CDR3 extends over 17 amino acids. CDR3 nucleotide sequence: TGTGCCACCAGTGATTTAGGGACAGGGGGCAGGACAGATACGCAGTATTTT. Translation: CATSDLGTGGRTDTQYF.

This chain joins TRBV28 and TRBJ2-7, with TRBD2 matching over 8 bases. This CDR3 spans 14 amino acids. V lost 1 base to trimming and J lost 7 bases; unmatched junction nucleotides: 6. The germline V gene encodes CDR1 MDHEN and CDR2 SYDVKM. The CDR3 bases are TGTGCCAGCAGTTTATTGACTAGCGTTTTAGAGCAGTACTTC. Amino acids: CASSLLTSVLEQYF.

This chain connects TRBV7-3 to TRBJ2-2; 9 positions match TRBD2. The CDR3 sequence is 16 residues long. CDR1 SGHTA and CDR2 FQGTGA come from the germline V gene. V trimming: 2 bases; J trimming: 6 bases; junction bases outside the gene matches: 7. As DNA, the CDR3 is TGTGCCAGCAGCTTAGGGTCTAGCGGGGTAGCCGGGGAGCTGTTTTTT. Translation: CASSLGSSGVAGELFF.

This chain connects TRBV7-2 to TRBJ2-7; TRBD2 matches 10 bases. Germline trimming cut 2 bases from V and 6 bases from J; bases unmatched to any gene: 7. There are 15 residues in the CDR3. In germline, CDR1 is SGHTA, CDR2 FQGNSA. CDR3 nucleotide sequence: TGTGCCAGCAGCTTAAGTCTAGCGGGAGACGTCGAGCAGTACTTC. It is translated as CASSLSLAGDVEQYF.

This clone was seen many times. Sequence at one end of the junction differs from germline and may be a read error. The chain couples TRBV4-3 to TRBJ2-7; TRBD2 is a possible D gene (6 bases). This CDR3 comprises 15 residues. CDR1 LGHNA and CDR2 YSLEER come from the germline V gene. In DNA form, the CDR3 reads TGCGCAAGCAGCCAAGATTATCCGGGAGCCTACGAGCAGTACTTC. It codes for CASSQDYPGAYEQYF.

The chain joins TRBV11-1 to TRBJ2-7, with a tentative D call TRBD2 (5 bases). This CDR3 is built from 14 residues. V was trimmed by 5 bases and J by 4 bases, leaving 15 bases between them. The germline V gene has CDR1 SGHAT and CDR2 FQDESV (reference sequence). The CDR3 sequence: CASSPGWGAYEQYF. In nucleotides, the CDR3 is TGTGCCAGCAGCCCCGGGTGGGGAGCTTACGAGCAGTACTTC.

This chain uses TRBV19 with TRBJ2-3; 7 bases align to TRBD2. The germline gives CDR1 LNHDA, CDR2 SQIVND (reference sequence). The junction had 8 bases not matched to a gene; V was cut back by 4 bases and J by 4 bases. The CDR3 length is 15 residues. The chain's CDR3 is CASSTILAGADTQYF. DNA for the CDR3: TGTGCCAGTAGTACGATATTAGCGGGTGCAGATACGCAGTATTTT.

The chain employs TRBV4-2 and TRBJ2-5, with TRBD2 matching over 12 bases. The length of the CDR3 is 16 residues. After removal of 1 base from V and 7 bases from J, the junction contained 7 bases not matched to a gene. In germline, CDR1 is LGHNA, CDR2 YNFKEQ. CDR3 loop: CASSQVLAGGPGTQYF. The CDR3 region has the DNA TGTGCCAGCAGCCAAGTTCTAGCGGGAGGGCCAGGGACCCAGTACTTC.

This chain uses TRBV12-3 or TRBV12-4 with TRBJ2-2; perhaps TRBD2 as D (5 bases). The V and J ends lost 8 bases and 6 bases respectively, with 10 bases between them. The CDR3 is made up of 12 amino acids. In DNA, the CDR3 is TGTGCCAGCGGATTCGGGGCCGGGGAGCTGTTTTTT. As protein: CASGFGAGELFF.

V is TRBV7-2 and J is TRBJ2-1; D unresolved. CDR3 size: 15 residues. V lost 4 bases and J 0 bases, leaving 10 bases between the germline ends. Per germline, CDR1 SGHTA and CDR2 FQGNSA. The CDR3 DNA is TGTGCCAGCAGCTCCCGCGTAAGCTCCTACAATGAGCAGTTCTTC. Translating gives CASSSRVSSYNEQFF.